This T cell receptor (beta chain) was sequenced for a study of T cell responses to AZD1222 COVID-19 vaccine. Study results and caveats: Recipients of AZD1222 seropositive at baseline numbered only 5 or 6. It should be noted that donors were predominantly white British and more often female, and clonal diversity was possibly underestimated.

Some clones are missing from TCRdb's copy, which holds only in-frame ones; the method was immunoSEQ multiplex PCR. The data show 75,000 to 100,000 clones, with approximately 88% seen just once and less than 6% held by the top ten. Of note for this clone: Its antigen is not known.

Source: peripheral blood, taken on day 0 of AZD1222 vaccination. This sequence was found in an adult in good health.

DNA for the CDR3: TGTGCCAGCAGTACGGGACTAGCGGGAAACTACGAGCAGTACTTC. This translates into CASSTGLAGNYEQYF. V usage is TRBV6-5 and J usage is TRBJ2-7; 13 nucleotides align to TRBD2. There are 15 residues in the CDR3. J was trimmed by 3 bases and V by 5 bases; bases with no gene match: 4. Germline V gene lookup returns CDR1 MNHEY and CDR2 SVGAGI.